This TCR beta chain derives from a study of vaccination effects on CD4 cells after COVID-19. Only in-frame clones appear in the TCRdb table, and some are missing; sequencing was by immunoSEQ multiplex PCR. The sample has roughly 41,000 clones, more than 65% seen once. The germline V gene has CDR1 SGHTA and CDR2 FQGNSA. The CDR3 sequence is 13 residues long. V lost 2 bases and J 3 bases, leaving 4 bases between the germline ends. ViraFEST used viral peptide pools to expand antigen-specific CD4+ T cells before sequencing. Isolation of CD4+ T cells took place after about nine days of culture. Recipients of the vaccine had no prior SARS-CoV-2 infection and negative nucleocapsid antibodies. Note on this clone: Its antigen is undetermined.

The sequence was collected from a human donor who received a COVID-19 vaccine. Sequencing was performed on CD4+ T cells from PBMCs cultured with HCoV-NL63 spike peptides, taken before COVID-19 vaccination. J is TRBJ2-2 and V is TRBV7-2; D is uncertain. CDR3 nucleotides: TGTGCCAGCAGCTTAACTTACACCGGGGAGCTGTTTTTT. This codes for CASSLTYTGELFF.